These T cell receptor beta chains were read from a single sample in a study of cytotoxic CD8 clonotypes in ibrutinib-treated CLL. Clones were read by immunoSEQ multiplex PCR, and TCRdb kept only the in-frame ones, dropping some. The table includes under 50,000 clones, about two thirds detected once. Sequenced material: PBMCs, taken at disease progression, from a patient treated with ibrutinib. Source of these receptors: a human donor with chronic lymphocytic leukemia. CDR3s include the opening cysteine and the closing phenylalanine or tryptophan. D genes are given only for firm matches. Not all rows give a size; the values are once, few, many and, for expanded clones, a class.

d_gene,j_gene,abundance,v_gene,CDR3nt,CDR3aa
.,TRBJ2-7,.,TRBV7-6,TGTGCCAGCAGCTCACTGTTACAGGGCTACGAGCAGTACTTC,CASSSLLQGYEQYF
TRBD1,TRBJ1-2,.,TRBV7-3,TGTGCCAGCAGCCCCGACGGGGCAGGGGGCGGCTATGGCTACACCTTC,CASSPDGAGGGYGYTF
.,TRBJ2-2,.,TRBV5-1,TGCGCCAGCAGGGAGACAGGGAACACCGGGGAGCTGTTTTTT,CASRETGNTGELFF
TRBD2,TRBJ2-1,few,TRBV5-1,TGCGCCAGCAGCTTAAAACTAGCGGGAGGGCCAGGGAATGAGCAGTTCTTC,CASSLKLAGGPGNEQFF
.,TRBJ1-2,.,TRBV9,TGTGCCAGCAGCCCCGGGGTGGGGGCCCAGTATGGCTACACCTTC,CASSPGVGAQYGYTF
.,TRBJ2-7,.,TRBV19,TGTGCCAGTAGTATGAGGGAGGGGGGCACGGTATGGGAGCAGTACTTC,CASSMREGGTVWEQYF
.,TRBJ2-7,.,TRBV5-1,TGCGCCAGCAGCTCCGGACAGATCTACGAGCAGTACTTC,CASSSGQIYEQYF
.,TRBJ1-2,.,TRBV4-3,TGCGCCAGCAGCCAAGATACATCGAGAAACGGCTACACCTTC,CASSQDTSRNGYTF
.,TRBJ2-7,.,TRBV6-6,TGTGCCAGCAGCAACAACCAGGGCTCGTACGAGCAGTACTTC,CASSNNQGSYEQYF
.,TRBJ1-6,.,TRBV6-6,TGTGCCAGCAGTTCGACGGATAATAATTCACCCCTCCACTTT,CASSSTDNNSPLHF
.,TRBJ1-6,few,TRBV6-5,TGTGCCAGCAGTTACTCGGGGAGACATAATTCACCCCTCCACTTT,CASSYSGRHNSPLHF
.,TRBJ2-7,.,TRBV5-5,TGTGCCAGCAGCTTGGACAGGGTTCCGGGGGAGCAGTACTTC,CASSLDRVPGEQYF
.,TRBJ2-3,.,TRBV10-3,TGTGCCATCAGCCCAGGGCGCAACACAGATACGCAGTATTTT,CAISPGRNTDTQYF
TRBD1,TRBJ1-2,.,TRBV7-9,TGTGCCAGCAGCCCGGCCTGGCAGGACAGGGGCTACACCTTC,CASSPAWQDRGYTF
.,TRBJ1-1,few,TRBV30,TGTGCCTGGAGTGTTGGCGTGTGGGGCGGCACTGAAGCTTTCTTT,CAWSVGVWGGTEAFF
TRBD2,TRBJ2-5,.,TRBV11-3,TGTGCCAGCAGCTTCGGCGGGAGTCGCCAAGAGACCCAGTACTTC,CASSFGGSRQETQYF
.,TRBJ1-5,medium-sized,TRBV19,TGTGCCAGTAGTATACGAGGGACTCAGCCCCAGCATTTT,CASSIRGTQPQHF
.,TRBJ2-2,.,TRBV28,TGTGCCAGCAGACGTATCCCCTCCCCCATGTCAAACACCGGGGAGCTGTTTTTT,CASRRIPSPMSNTGELFF
.,TRBJ1-6,few,TRBV2,TGTGCCAGCAGTGACCAATCGGGAGGGGGGTATGGTTCACCCCTCCACTTT,CASSDQSGGGYGSPLHF
TRBD1,TRBJ2-3,few,TRBV14,TGTGCCAGCAGCCGGGACAGGGGCCGGGCAGATACGCAGTATTTT,CASSRDRGRADTQYF
TRBD2,TRBJ2-1,.,TRBV9,TGTGCCAGCAGCGCCGATGGACTAGCGGGAGGGAATGAGCAGTTCTTC,CASSADGLAGGNEQFF
.,TRBJ2-6,.,TRBV10-1,TGCGCCAGCACCGCACTAATAGCTACTGGGGCCAACGTCCTGACTTTC,CASTALIATGANVLTF
.,TRBJ1-1,few,TRBV7-9,TGTGCCAGCAGCTCATTCGGTGGCACTGAAGCTTTCTTT,CASSSFGGTEAFF
.,TRBJ2-7,.,TRBV5-6,TGTGCCAGCAGCTTCTCCCCCGCAGGTTCCTACGAGCAGTACTTC,CASSFSPAGSYEQYF
.,TRBJ2-5,.,TRBV4-2,TGTGCCAGCAGCCAAGATTTGGGTAGCCGAGAGACCCAGTACTTC,CASSQDLGSRETQYF
.,TRBJ1-6,few,TRBV27,TGTGCCAGCAGTTTCCGGGACATTAATTCACCCCTCCACTTT,CASSFRDINSPLHF
TRBD1,TRBJ1-1,.,TRBV6-1,TGTGCCAGCAGAATACAGGGGAGTACTGAAGCTTTCTTT,CASRIQGSTEAFF
.,TRBJ2-2,.,TRBV7-2,TGTGCCAGCAGCTTTAGCTTTAGCTTATCCACCGGGGAGCTGTTTTTT,CASSFSFSLSTGELFF
TRBD1,TRBJ2-1,.,TRBV7-9,TGTGCCAGCAGCTTGGGGATTACAGGGGCGCACTACAATGAGCAGTTCTTC,CASSLGITGAHYNEQFF
.,TRBJ1-1,few,TRBV11-3,TGTGCCAGCAGCTCCCCCAACACTGAAGCTTTCTTT,CASSSPNTEAFF
TRBD1,TRBJ2-7,.,TRBV28,TGTGCCAGCAGTTCTAGGTACGGAGCCGGGACAGGGGCCCGCGAGCAGTACTTC,CASSSRYGAGTGAREQYF
TRBD1,TRBJ1-3,.,TRBV30,TGTGCCTGGAGCGTTACAGGGGTCGGAAACACCATATATTTT,CAWSVTGVGNTIYF
TRBD1,TRBJ2-3,.,TRBV7-3,TGTGCCAGCAGCACCAGGTCGGGACAGGCTCCACGTTTT,CASSTRSGQAPRF
.,TRBJ1-5,few,TRBV19,TGTGCCAGTAGTATAGGGGGTACCCAGCATTTT,CASSIGGTQHF
.,TRBJ2-2,.,TRBV30,TGTGCCTGGAGTCCAGTTTCGTCGCGCACCGGGGAGCTGTTTTTT,CAWSPVSSRTGELFF
.,TRBJ2-3,.,TRBV6-5,TGTGCCAGCAGGCACGACACAGATACGCAGTATTTT,CASRHDTDTQYF
TRBD2,TRBJ2-1,.,TRBV5-4,TGTGCCAGCAGCTTGGACCCAGCGGGAATTGATGAGCAGTTCTTC,CASSLDPAGIDEQFF
.,TRBJ2-7,few,TRBV19,TGTGCCAGTGGGGAGGGCAGGGGGCCCTACGAGCAGTACTTC,CASGEGRGPYEQYF
TRBD1,TRBJ1-5,.,TRBV18,TGTGCCAGCTCACTGTGGGACAGGGACTTCGGTCAGCCCCAGCATTTT,CASSLWDRDFGQPQHF
.,TRBJ2-1,.,TRBV29-1,TGCAGCGTTGGTCGGGACGCCGCTAATGAGCAGTTCTTC,CSVGRDAANEQFF
TRBD1,TRBJ2-7,.,TRBV2,TGTGCCAGCACCACCGGGACAGGGTTCTACGAGCAGTACTTC,CASTTGTGFYEQYF
.,TRBJ1-1,.,TRBV9,TGTGCCAGCAGCGTAGCTGGGAGCACTGAAGCTTTCTTT,CASSVAGSTEAFF
.,TRBJ2-2,.,TRBV5-4,TGTGCCAGCAGCTTGGAGAGGGCCGGGGTCGGGGAGCTGTTTTTT,CASSLERAGVGELFF
TRBD1,TRBJ2-3,once,TRBV29-1,TGCAGCGCCTCGAAAACAGGGGGTACAGATACGCAGTATTTT,CSASKTGGTDTQYF
.,TRBJ2-3,.,TRBV7-3,TGTGCCAGTGCTCTCCTGCTCACAGATACGCAGTATTTT,CASALLLTDTQYF
.,TRBJ1-3,.,TRBV10-3,TGTGCCATCAGCCCCGGGACAACTGGAAACACCATATATTTT,CAISPGTTGNTIYF
.,TRBJ1-2,few,TRBV30,TGTGCCTGGAGTGTACGTACAGGGTATAGCTATGGCTACACCTTC,CAWSVRTGYSYGYTF
TRBD1,TRBJ1-1,.,TRBV4-3,TGCGCCAGCAGCCAAGGCCCCCGGGACAGGGAAGCTTTCTTT,CASSQGPRDREAFF
TRBD2,TRBJ2-1,.,TRBV29-1,TGCGGCGGTAGAGCGGGAGGTAGTATTAATGAGCAGTTCTTC,CGGRAGGSINEQFF
TRBD1,TRBJ2-1,.,TRBV9,TGTGCCAGCAGCGTTTCGGGACAGGGCAATGAGCAGTTCTTC,CASSVSGQGNEQFF
.,TRBJ2-2,.,TRBV11-3,TGTGCCAGCAGCTTAGACAGTGTGAACACCGGGGAGCTGTTTTTT,CASSLDSVNTGELFF
.,TRBJ2-6,.,TRBV6-5,TGTGCCAGCAACAATCCAGGGGCCAACGTCCTGACTTTC,CASNNPGANVLTF
.,TRBJ1-2,.,TRBV7-3,TGTGCCAGCAGCCCCTTCGGGGGAGACTCTTATGGGGACGGTGGCTACACCTTC,CASSPFGGDSYGDGGYTF
TRBD2,TRBJ2-7,.,TRBV2,TGTGCCAGCTTACTGTTACTAGCGGGAGTCATCGAGCAGTACTTC,CASLLLLAGVIEQYF
.,TRBJ2-1,few,TRBV30,TGTGCCTGGAGTAGGGGGGGTGAGCAGTTCTTC,CAWSRGGEQFF
.,TRBJ1-5,.,TRBV5-1,TGCGCCAGCAGCTTGGAGTGGGGAAGGCAGCCCCAGCATTTT,CASSLEWGRQPQHF
TRBD1,TRBJ2-7,few,TRBV6-1,TGTGCCAGCAGTGAATGGGACAGGGATTTCGAGCAGTACTTC,CASSEWDRDFEQYF